The 16 T cell receptor beta chains in this list originate from one sample, sequenced in a study of blood T cells in healthy people across ages. It was with a sample-barcoded 5' primer and a J-beta primer mix that a second PCR of about 6 to 12 cycles was run. MiXCR was run by TCRdb on the 5' RACE reads, yielding one entry per CDR3 protein. The sample lists roughly 860,000 distinct CDR3 sequences, 60% to 80% occurring once. The sample comprised blood. The receptor set was obtained from a man aged 25-45 years in good health.

This clonotype was seen more than once but under ten times. The chain recombines TRBV7-6 with TRBJ2-7, with TRBD1 identical over 7 bases. The germline V gene encodes CDR1 SGHVS and CDR2 FNYEAQ. This CDR3 is 13 amino acids long. V lost 6 bases to trimming and J lost 3 bases; unmatched junction nucleotides: 5. This CDR3 reads CASSPDRRYEQYF. CDR3 coding DNA: TGTGCCAGCAGTCCGGACAGGCGCTACGAGCAGTACTTC.

A single count supports this clonotype. The chain recombines TRBV9 with TRBJ2-7; weak D call: TRBD2 (6 bases). CDR3 length: 16 amino acids. V lost 4 bases and J lost 1, with 18 bases in between. The germline CDR1 and CDR2 sequences are SGDLS and YYNGEE. The CDR3 nucleotides read TGTGCCAGCAGCACTGGGACTTCCCTAAGGTCCTACGAGCAGTACTTC. Its protein product is CASSTGTSLRSYEQYF.

As DNA, the CDR3 is TGTGCCAGCAGCTTAACGGTACCTGGGGAGCAGTACTTC. Translating it yields CASSLTVPGEQYF. The chain employs TRBV13 and TRBJ2-7; the D is unclear. V dropped 2 bases and J dropped 7 bases, with 12 bases sitting between them. This CDR3 spans 13 amino acids. Germline V gives CDR1 PRHDT, CDR2 FYEKMQ (reference sequence).

The table lists this clonotype with a count of one. The genes are TRBV7-2 and TRBJ1-3; 8 bases agree with TRBD1. From germline, CDR1 is SGHTA and CDR2 FQGNSA. The CDR3 extends over 15 amino acids. Losses at the gene ends were 1 base for V and 7 bases for J; bases not matched to a gene: 6. This CDR3 is CASSLGGTGRNTIYF. The CDR3 nucleotides are TGTGCCAGCAGCTTAGGAGGGACAGGTCGGAACACCATATATTTT. The full variable domain, its missing parts supplied by reference TRBV7-2 and TRBJ1-3, is GAGVSQSPSNKVTEKGKDVELRCDPISGHTALYWYRQSLGQGLEFLIYFQGNSAPDKSGLPSDRFSAERTGGSVSTLTIQRTQQEDSAVYLCASSLGGTGRNTIYFGEGSWLTVV.

The rearrangement links TRBV20-1 to TRBJ2-4; 10 bases are a match to TRBD2. Germline CDR1 DFQATT, CDR2 SNEGSKA (reference sequence). The CDR3 runs 16 residues. The V gene end was trimmed by 4 bases and the J gene end by 0 bases; junction bases not matched to a gene: 6. CDR3 amino acids: CSATPLAGAAKNIQYF. The CDR3 DNA reads as TGCAGTGCTACTCCTCTAGCGGGGGCAGCCAAAAACATTCAGTACTTC.

The gene calls are TRBV9 and TRBJ1-1; D remains ambiguous. Between the trimmed V and J ends, which lost 0 bases and 1 base, there was a span of 7 bases. The germline CDR1 and CDR2 sequences are SGDLS and YYNGEE. The CDR3 contains 14 residues. The chain's CDR3 is CASSVGPTNTEAFF. The CDR3 DNA reads TGTGCCAGCAGCGTAGGGCCCACGAACACTGAAGCTTTCTTT.

This clonotype was counted a few times. The chain uses TRBV6-5 and TRBJ2-7; unclear D gene. V was shortened by 7 bases and J by 0 bases, with 10 bases between the two germline ends. The CDR3 contains 13 residues. Germline CDR1 and CDR2: MNHEY and SVGAGI. The CDR3 region is CASNSDGSYEQYF. DNA for the CDR3: TGTGCCAGCAACTCGGACGGCTCCTACGAGCAGTACTTC.

This chain links TRBV27 with TRBJ2-1; 8 bases match TRBD2. J gave up 5 bases and V 5 bases, and 8 bases lay outside the gene matches. The germline CDR1 and CDR2 sequences are MNHEY and SMNVEV (reference sequence). The CDR3 is 15 residues long. The CDR3 coding sequence is TGTGCCAGCAGTCTCCCGGGGGGGCGGGACAATGAGCAGTTCTTC. This encodes CASSLPGGRDNEQFF.

The genes are TRBV20-1 and TRBJ2-7; D possibly uses TRBD1 or TRBD2 (6 bases each). The V gene's germline CDR1 is DFQATT and CDR2 SNEGSKA (reference sequence). The ends were cut back, 5 bases at V and 1 base at J, with 15 bases in the middle. The CDR3 is made up of 14 amino acids. CDR3 protein: CSAWGGQGSYEQYF. The CDR3 DNA follows: TGCAGTGCTTGGGGAGGCCAGGGGTCCTACGAGCAGTACTTC.

This clonotype was seen a handful of times. The chain links TRBV5-1 to TRBJ2-1; 8 bases are shared with TRBD2. The germline CDR1 and CDR2 sequences are SGHRS and YFSETQ. CDR3 length: 13 residues. V was clipped by 3 bases and J by 8 bases; unmatched bases: 4. CDR3 loop: CASSSRRGDEQFF. CDR3 in DNA: TGCGCCAGCAGCTCTCGGCGGGGGGATGAGCAGTTCTTC.

The chain is built from TRBV27 and TRBJ2-1, with unresolved D. Germline CDR1 reads MNHEY; CDR2 reads SMNVEV (reference sequence). The CDR3 consists of 13 residues. The ends were cut back, 3 bases at V and 9 bases at J, with 12 bases in the middle. This chain's CDR3 is CASSLVFDPEQFF. The CDR3 bases are TGTGCCAGCAGTTTGGTTTTCGACCCTGAGCAGTTCTTC.

V usage is TRBV28 and J usage is TRBJ2-6; D unclear. The ends were cut back, 6 bases at V and 0 bases at J, with 21 bases in the middle. The CDR3 runs to 19 residues. Germline loops: CDR1 MDHEN, CDR2 SYDVKM. The CDR3 spells CASSPVGWARNSGANVLTF. For the CDR3, the DNA is TGTGCCAGCAGCCCCGTGGGATGGGCGAGAAACTCTGGGGCCAACGTCCTGACTTTC.

The gene calls are TRBV25-1 and TRBJ2-3, with D hard to call. V was clipped by 1 base and J by 3 bases, with 14 bases between them. Per germline, CDR1 MGHDK and CDR2 SYGVNS. CDR3 length: 16 amino acids. In DNA, the CDR3 is TGTGCCAGCAGTGAATCAGGAAGCGCACCGACAGATACGCAGTATTTT. It specifies CASSESGSAPTDTQYF.

The genes are TRBV9 and TRBJ1-5; TRBD1 matches at 7 bases. V was clipped by 3 bases and J by 7 bases; unmatched bases: 7. This CDR3 has 14 amino acids. CDR1 is SGDLS, CDR2 YYNGEE, per germline. CDR3 protein: CASSERQGGQPQHF. CDR3 nucleotide sequence: TGTGCCAGCAGCGAGAGACAGGGTGGCCAGCCCCAGCATTTT.

This clonotype is a singleton in its sample. The chain joins TRBV7-9 to TRBJ1-5, with D tentatively TRBD1 (5 bases). The V gene's germline CDR1 is SEHNR and CDR2 FQNEAQ (reference sequence). Deletions cut 6 bases from V and 2 bases from J, with 14 bases between. The CDR3 length is 15 residues. CDR3 nucleotide sequence: TGTGCCAGCAGTTCGGACTGGGGGGGCAATCAGCCCCAGCATTTT. Protein sequence: CASSSDWGGNQPQHF.

The rearrangement links TRBV12-3 or TRBV12-4 to TRBJ1-6; D is uncertain. The CDR3 runs 14 residues. The ends were cut back, 7 bases at V and 7 bases at J, with 14 bases in the middle. The CDR3 is CASTSSFQNSPLHF. The DNA for the CDR3 is TGTGCCAGCACCAGCTCCTTTCAGAATTCACCCCTCCACTTT.